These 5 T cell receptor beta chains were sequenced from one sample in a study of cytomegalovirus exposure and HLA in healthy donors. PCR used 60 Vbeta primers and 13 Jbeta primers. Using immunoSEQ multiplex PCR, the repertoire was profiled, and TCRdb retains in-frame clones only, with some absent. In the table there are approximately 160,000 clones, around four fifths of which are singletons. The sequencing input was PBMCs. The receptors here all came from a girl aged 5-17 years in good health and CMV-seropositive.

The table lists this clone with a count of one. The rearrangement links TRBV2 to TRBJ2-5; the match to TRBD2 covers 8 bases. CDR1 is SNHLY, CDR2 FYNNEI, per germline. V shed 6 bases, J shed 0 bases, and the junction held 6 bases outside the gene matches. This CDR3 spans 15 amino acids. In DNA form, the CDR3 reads TGTGCCAGCAGCCCGGGGACTAGGTACCAAGAGACCCAGTACTTC. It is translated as CASSPGTRYQETQYF.

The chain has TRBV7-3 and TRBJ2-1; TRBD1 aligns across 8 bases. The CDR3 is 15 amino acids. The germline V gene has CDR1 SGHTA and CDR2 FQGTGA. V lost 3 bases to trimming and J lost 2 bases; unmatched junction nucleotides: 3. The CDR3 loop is CASSFRDRPYNEQFF. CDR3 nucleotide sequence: TGTGCCAGCAGCTTCCGGGACAGGCCCTACAATGAGCAGTTCTTC.

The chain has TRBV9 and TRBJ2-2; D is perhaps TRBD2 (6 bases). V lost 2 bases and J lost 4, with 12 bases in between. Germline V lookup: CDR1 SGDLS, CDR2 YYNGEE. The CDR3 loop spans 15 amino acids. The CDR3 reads CASSVPGDRTGELFF. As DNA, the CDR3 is TGTGCCAGCAGCGTCCCGGGGGACCGCACCGGGGAGCTGTTTTTT.

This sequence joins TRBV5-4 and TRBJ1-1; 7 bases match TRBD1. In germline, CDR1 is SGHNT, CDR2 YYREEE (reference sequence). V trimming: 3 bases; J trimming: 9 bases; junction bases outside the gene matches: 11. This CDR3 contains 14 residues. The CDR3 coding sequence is TGTGCCAGCAGCTATCCCGGGACAGTCCCCCAAGCTTTCTTT. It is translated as CASSYPGTVPQAFF.

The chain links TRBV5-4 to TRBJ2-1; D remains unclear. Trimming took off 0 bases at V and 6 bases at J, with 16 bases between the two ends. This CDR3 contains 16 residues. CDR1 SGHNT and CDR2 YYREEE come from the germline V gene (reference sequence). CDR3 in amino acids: CASSLVFGLSGNEQFF. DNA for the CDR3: TGTGCCAGCAGCTTGGTTTTCGGTTTATCGGGCAATGAGCAGTTCTTC.